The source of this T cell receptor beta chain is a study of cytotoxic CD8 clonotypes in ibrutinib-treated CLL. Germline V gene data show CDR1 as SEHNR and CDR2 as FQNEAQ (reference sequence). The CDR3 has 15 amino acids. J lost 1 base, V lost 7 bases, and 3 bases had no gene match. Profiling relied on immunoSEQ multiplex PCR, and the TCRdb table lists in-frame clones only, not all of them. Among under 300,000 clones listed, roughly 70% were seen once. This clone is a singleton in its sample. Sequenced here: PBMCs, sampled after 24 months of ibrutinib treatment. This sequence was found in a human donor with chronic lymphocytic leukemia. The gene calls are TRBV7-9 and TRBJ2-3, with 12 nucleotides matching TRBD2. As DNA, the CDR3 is TGTGCCAGCACGACTAGCGGGAGTGGCACAGATACGCAGTATTTT. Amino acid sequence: CASTTSGSGTDTQYF.